This TCR beta chain was recorded in a study of blood T cell repertoires in COVID-19. Sequencing used immunoSEQ multiplex PCR; TCRdb keeps in-frame clones, though not all of them. The table includes hundreds of thousands of clones, 75% to 90% detected once. The V and J ends lost 7 bases and 5 bases, in that order; junction bases with no gene match: 4. The germline gives CDR1 MNHEY, CDR2 SVGAGI. This CDR3 is built from 12 residues. The receptor's source is a man aged 35-49 years who had recovered from COVID-19. The rearrangement links TRBV6-5 to TRBJ2-7; 8 bases agree with TRBD1. The specimen sequenced was PBMCs or T cells enriched from blood (not recorded which). The CDR3, as DNA: TGTGCCAGCATGGCAGGGGGCGACGAGCAGTACTTC. Translating it yields CASMAGGDEQYF.